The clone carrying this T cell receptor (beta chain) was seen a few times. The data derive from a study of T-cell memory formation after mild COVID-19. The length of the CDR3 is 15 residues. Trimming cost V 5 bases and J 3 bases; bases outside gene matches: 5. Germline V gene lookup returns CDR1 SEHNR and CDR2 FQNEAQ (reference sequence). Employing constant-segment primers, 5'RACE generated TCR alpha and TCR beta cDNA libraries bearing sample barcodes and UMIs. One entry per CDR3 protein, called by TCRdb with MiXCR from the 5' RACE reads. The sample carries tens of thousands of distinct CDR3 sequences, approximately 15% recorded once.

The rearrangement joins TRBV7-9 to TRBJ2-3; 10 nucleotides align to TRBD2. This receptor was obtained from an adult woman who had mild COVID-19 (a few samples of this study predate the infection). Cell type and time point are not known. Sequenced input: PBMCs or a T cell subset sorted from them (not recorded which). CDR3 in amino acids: CASSAGTSETDTQYF. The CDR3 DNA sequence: TGTGCCAGCAGCGCAGGGACTAGCGAGACAGATACGCAGTATTTT.